Below are 18 T cell receptor beta chains sequenced from a single sample in a study of tumor and adjacent non-tumor tissue in lung cancer. No cell sorting was done before RNA was extracted from the tissue. TCRbeta libraries were built with three rounds of nested PCR, modified from ARM-PCR. TCRdb called the multiplex PCR reads again in MiXCR, with one record for every CDR3 protein. Here the sample spans about 200,000 distinct CDR3 sequences, 70% to 75% being singletons. Sequencing used lung tumor tissue. The receptor source for this set is a man aged 55 to 69 with non-small cell lung cancer.

The sample holds a few counts of this clonotype. The chain joins TRBV29-1 to TRBJ2-1, with TRBD2 matching 7 bases. CDR3 length equals 14 residues. Germline CDR1 SQVTM, CDR2 ANQGSEA. J lost 7 bases, V lost 3 bases, and 9 bases had no gene match. CDR3 DNA: TGCAGCGTTGATATTACTAGCGTGCCAAATGAGCAGTTCTTC. This codes for CSVDITSVPNEQFF.

With regard to this clonotype: A much larger clone differs by one base, so this may be a read error. V and J are TRBV6-1 and TRBJ2-4, with D possibly TRBD1 on 5 matching bases. This CDR3 is 14 amino acids long. V was cut by 3 bases and J by 11 bases, with 17 bases left in between. The germline V gene has CDR1 MNHNS and CDR2 SASEGT. The chain's CDR3 is CASSDPGFVNFQYF. The CDR3 coding sequence is TGTGCCAGCAGTGACCCAGGGTTCGTGAACTTTCAGTACTTC.

Concerning this clonotype: Sequence at one end of the junction differs from germline and may be a read error. V usage is TRBV4-2 and J usage is TRBJ1-6, with TRBD1 matching over 10 bases. The CDR3 covers 16 residues. In germline, CDR1 is LGHNA, CDR2 YNFKEQ. DNA of the CDR3: TGTGCCAGCAACCAACCCCCCGGGACAGGGGATTCACCCCTCGACTTT. Protein: CASNQPPGTGDSPLDF.

As for this clonotype: The junction shows a germline mismatch at one end, possibly a read error. The chain uses TRBV20-1 and TRBJ2-2; TRBD2 matches 12 bases. The CDR3 length is 19 residues. Germline loops: CDR1 DFQATT, CDR2 SNEGSKA (reference sequence). Here the CDR3 DNA reads TGCAATGCTTATCACCCCGGGTCTAGCGGGAGGGCCGTGTCCGGGGAGTTATTTTTT. This gives the protein CNAYHPGSSGRAVSGELFF.

CDR3 bases: TGTGCCAGCAGTGATCGGTCATTATACAATGAGCAGTTCTTC. It yields the protein CASSDRSLYNEQFF. The chain uses TRBV6-1 and TRBJ2-1; D unresolved. Looked up from germline, CDR1 is MNHNS and CDR2 is SASEGT. V lost 3 bases to trimming and J lost 4 bases, with 10 bases between them. The CDR3 is made up of 14 amino acids.

The chain recombines TRBV6-5 with TRBJ2-1, with D perhaps TRBD2 (6 bases). Trimming removed 1 base from V and 9 bases from J, with 16 bases in between. Germline lookup yields CDR1 MNHEY and CDR2 SVGAGI. The CDR3 consists of 15 residues. The CDR3 reads CASSYLGTLTLEQFF. The CDR3 DNA sequence: TGTGCCAGCAGTTACTTGGGGACTCTTACACTTGAGCAGTTCTTC.

About this clonotype itself: One end of the junction varies from germline; a read error may be responsible. The chain is built from TRBV11-3 and TRBJ2-5; D gene uncertain. The CDR3 runs to 14 residues. Germline loops: CDR1 SGHNT, CDR2 YENEEA. The CDR3 region is CASNLLEVQEIQYF. The CDR3 region has the DNA TGTGCCAGCAACTTGCTCGAGGTCCAAGAGATCCAGTACTTC.

About this clonotype: The germline gene is not matched at one end of the junction; a read error may be the cause. The chain joins TRBV5-4 to TRBJ2-2; 7 bases fit TRBD1. The CDR3 spans 15 residues. Germline CDR1 reads SGHNT; CDR2 reads YYREEE (reference sequence). This CDR3 reads CANSPGQINTGELFF. CDR3 nucleotides: TGTGCCAACAGCCCGGGACAGATCAACACCGGAGAGCTGTTTTTT.

Regarding this clonotype: A single base separates this from a much larger clone, so it may be a read error. This chain links TRBV6-2 or TRBV6-3 with TRBJ1-5; 8 bases line up with TRBD1. Germline V CDR1 and CDR2: MNHEY, SVGEGT. The CDR3 is made up of 16 amino acids. CDR3 nucleotide sequence: TGTGCCAGCAATTACGGGCCAGGGGGCCGCGGTCAGCCCCAGCATTTT. Translated, it gives CASNYGPGGRGQPQHF.

As to this clonotype: Being one base from a much bigger clone, this may be a read error. The chain uses TRBV7-8 and TRBJ2-7; 9 bases line up with TRBD2. Germline V lookup: CDR1 SGHVS, CDR2 FQNEAQ. There are 15 residues in the CDR3. Trimming removed 6 bases from V and 5 bases from J; junction bases left unmatched: 11. CDR3 sequence (DNA): TGTGCCAGCAGGCCCCGACTAGCGGCAGGGAACGAGCAGTACTTC. Protein: CASRPRLAAGNEQYF.

Ten or more counts support this clonotype. This sequence joins TRBV6-5 and TRBJ1-5, with D unclear. This CDR3 contains 14 residues. Trimming shortened V by 2 bases and J by 3 bases, and 8 bases separated the two germline ends. Germline-derived CDR1 and CDR2 are MNHEY and SVGAGI. As DNA, the CDR3 is TGTGCCAGCAGTTACATAAGCATCAATCAGCCCCAGCATTTT. It specifies CASSYISINQPQHF.

The table lists this clonotype with many counts. V usage is TRBV11-1 and J usage is TRBJ2-1, with 11 bases matching TRBD1. There are 16 residues in the CDR3. J was trimmed by 3 bases and V by 7 bases; bases with no gene match: 8. The germline V gene has CDR1 SGHAT and CDR2 FQDESV (reference sequence). The CDR3 spells CASNHAGTGGYNEQFF. DNA for the CDR3: TGTGCCAGCAACCATGCCGGGACAGGGGGCTACAATGAGCAGTTCTTC.

This rearrangement joins TRBV11-2 to TRBJ2-7; no firm D call. Trimming cost V 3 bases and J 4 bases, with 16 bases left between them. CDR3 length equals 15 residues. Germline-derived CDR1 and CDR2 are SGHAT and FQNNGV. CDR3 residues: CASSLKTRLSYEQYF. The CDR3 bases are TGTGCCAGCAGCTTGAAGACAAGGTTATCTTACGAGCAGTACTTC.

This clonotype was recorded a few times. V usage is TRBV2 and J usage is TRBJ1-3; weak D call: TRBD1 (5 bases). Trimming removed 1 base from V and 3 bases from J, with 10 bases in between. This CDR3 region has 15 residues. The germline gives CDR1 SNHLY, CDR2 FYNNEI. The CDR3 DNA sequence: TGTGCCAGCAGTGAAGGGGGGGTATTTGGAAACACCATATATTTT. Its translation: CASSEGGVFGNTIYF.

Notes on this clonotype: A much larger clone sits a single nucleotide away, making a read error possible. DNA of the CDR3: TGCAGCGAAACCTATCGCGGGGGTAGGGAAGCTTTCTTT. It is translated as CSETYRGGREAFF. V is TRBV29-1 and J is TRBJ1-1; the D gene is possibly TRBD1 (5 bases). This CDR3 has 13 amino acids. Per the germline V gene, CDR1 is SQVTM and CDR2 is ANQGSEA. V lost 7 bases, J lost 8 bases, and 20 bases lay in between.

As concerns this clonotype: The final CDR3 position lacks the conserved phenylalanine or tryptophan, pointing to a likely read error. This chain joins TRBV20-1 and TRBJ2-7, with D uncertain. CDR1 is DFQATT, CDR2 SNEGSKA, per germline (reference sequence). There are 13 residues in the CDR3. The CDR3 sequence: CSAKGLGLNEQYS. As DNA, the CDR3 is TGCAGCGCTAAAGGGCTTGGGCTAAACGAGCAGTACTCC.

To note about this clonotype: This may arise from a read error, as a much more abundant clone is one base away. J is TRBJ2-5 and V is TRBV6-6; D perhaps matches TRBD2 (6 bases). V was pared by 6 bases and J by 5 bases, with 16 bases between. This CDR3 comprises 14 residues. The germline CDR1 and CDR2 sequences are MNHNY and SVGAGI (reference sequence). CDR3 protein: CASRPTSRGETQYF. The CDR3 bases are TGTGCCAGCAGGCCCACTAGCAGAGGGGAGACCCAGTACTTC.

This clonotype came up a few times. This may arise from a read error, as a much more abundant clone is one base away. The chain employs TRBV20-1 and TRBJ1-1; D is unclear. This CDR3 spans 13 amino acids. CDR1 DFQATT and CDR2 SNEGSKA come from the germline V gene (reference sequence). Written as DNA, the CDR3 is TGCAGTGCTAGTGGAGGGTGGAACACTGAAGCTCTCTTT. Residues: CSASGGWNTEALF.